This entry features one T cell receptor beta chain sequence. The antigen remains unidentified. Some clones are missing from TCRdb's copy, which holds only in-frame ones; the method was immunoSEQ multiplex PCR. The sample records more than 85,000 clones, 75% to 95% being singletons. The data belong to a study of siplizumab effects on memory and regulatory T cells. Study observations and caveats: Alloreactive clones mapping to unstimulated subsets formed only a minor fraction. The study found naive T cells seemingly more diverse than memory cells and seemingly major alloresponse contributors. Treg origin accounted for an average of 68.8% of mappable alloreactive CD4+ clones with siplizumab and roughly 27% in controls.

The CDR3 length is 16 residues. Germline CDR1 is GTSNPN and CDR2 is SVGIG (reference sequence). The junction had 5 bases not matched to a gene; V was cut back by 3 bases and J by 2 bases. V usage is TRBV30 and J usage is TRBJ2-3; TRBD2 agrees at 13 bases. The source is a human donor in good health. Some clones in this sample may be carry-over from other donors' samples. The source material was CD4+ T cells sorted from blood. The CDR3 DNA is TGTGCCTGGAGGAGGGGGACTAGCGGGACCACAGATACGCAGTATTTT. Translation gives CAWRRGTSGTTDTQYF. The whole variable domain, remainder taken from reference TRBV30 and TRBJ2-3, is SQTIHQWPATLVQPVGSPLSLECTVEGTSNPNLYWYRQAAGRGLQLLFYSVGIGQISSEVPQNLSASRPQDRQFILSSKKLLLSDSGFYLCAWRRGTSGTTDTQYFGPGTRLTVL.